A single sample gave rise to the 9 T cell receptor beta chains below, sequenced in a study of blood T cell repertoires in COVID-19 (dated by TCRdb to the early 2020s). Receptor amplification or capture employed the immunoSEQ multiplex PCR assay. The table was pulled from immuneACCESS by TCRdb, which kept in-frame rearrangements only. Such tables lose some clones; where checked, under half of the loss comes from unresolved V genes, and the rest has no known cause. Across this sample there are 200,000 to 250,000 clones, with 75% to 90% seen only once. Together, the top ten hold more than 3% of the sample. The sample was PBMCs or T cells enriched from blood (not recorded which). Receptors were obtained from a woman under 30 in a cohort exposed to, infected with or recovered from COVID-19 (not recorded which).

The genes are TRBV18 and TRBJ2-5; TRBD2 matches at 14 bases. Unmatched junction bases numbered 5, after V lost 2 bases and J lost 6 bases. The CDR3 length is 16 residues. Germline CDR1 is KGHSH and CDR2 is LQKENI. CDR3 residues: CASSPTGLAGGQTQYF. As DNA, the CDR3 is TGTGCCAGCTCACCAACTGGACTAGCGGGAGGTCAGACCCAGTACTTC.

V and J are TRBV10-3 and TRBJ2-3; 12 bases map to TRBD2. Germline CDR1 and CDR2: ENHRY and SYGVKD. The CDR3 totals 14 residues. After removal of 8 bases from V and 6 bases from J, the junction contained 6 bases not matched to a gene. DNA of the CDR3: TGTGCCATCTGCGCTAGCGGGGGGGCCGATACGCAGTATTTT. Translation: CAICASGGADTQYF.

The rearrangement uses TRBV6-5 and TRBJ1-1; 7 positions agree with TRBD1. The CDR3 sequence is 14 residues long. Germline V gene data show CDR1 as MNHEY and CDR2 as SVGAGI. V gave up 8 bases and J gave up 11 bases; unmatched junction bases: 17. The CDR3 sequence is CASSLQTRGTDAFF. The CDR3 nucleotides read TGTGCCAGCTCCTTACAGACCAGGGGGACGGACGCTTTCTTT.

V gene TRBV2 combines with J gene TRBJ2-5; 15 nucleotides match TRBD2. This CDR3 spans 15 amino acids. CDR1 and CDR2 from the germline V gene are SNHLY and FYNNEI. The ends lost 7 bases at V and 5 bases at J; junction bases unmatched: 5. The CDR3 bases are TGTGCCAGCATAGGGACTAGCGGGGGGCGGGAGACCCAGTACTTC. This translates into CASIGTSGGRETQYF.

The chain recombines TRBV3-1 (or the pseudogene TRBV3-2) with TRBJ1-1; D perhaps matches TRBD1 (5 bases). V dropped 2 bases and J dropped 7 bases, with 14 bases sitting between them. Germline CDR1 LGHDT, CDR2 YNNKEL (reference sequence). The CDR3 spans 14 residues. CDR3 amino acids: CASSQSGRGGEAFF. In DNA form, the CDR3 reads TGTGCCAGCAGCCAATCTGGGCGGGGGGGTGAAGCTTTCTTT.

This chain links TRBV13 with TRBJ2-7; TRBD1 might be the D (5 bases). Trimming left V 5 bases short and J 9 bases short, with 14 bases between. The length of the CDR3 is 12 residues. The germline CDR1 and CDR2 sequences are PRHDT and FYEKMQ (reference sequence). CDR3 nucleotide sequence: TGTGCCAGCAGCACGGGCAGGGCCGGGCAGTACTTC. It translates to CASSTGRAGQYF.

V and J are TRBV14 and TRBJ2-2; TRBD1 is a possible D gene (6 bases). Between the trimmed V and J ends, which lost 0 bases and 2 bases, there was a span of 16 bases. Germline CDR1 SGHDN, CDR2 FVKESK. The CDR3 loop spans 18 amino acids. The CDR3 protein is CASSQDTSGTTNTGELFF. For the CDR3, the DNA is TGTGCCAGCAGCCAAGATACCTCTGGGACAACAAACACCGGGGAGCTGTTTTTT. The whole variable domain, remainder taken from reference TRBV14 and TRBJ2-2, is EAGVTQFPSHSVIEKGQTVTLRCDPISGHDNLYWYRRVMGKEIKFLLHFVKESKQDESGMPNNRFLAERTGGTYSTLKVQPAELEDSGVYFCASSQDTSGTTNTGELFFGEGSRLTVL.

The CDR3 coding sequence is TGTGCCAGCAGTCCGATTCTCCGGGACACAAACACCGGGGAGCTGTTTTTT. Its protein is CASSPILRDTNTGELFF. The rearrangement joins TRBV7-2 to TRBJ2-2; D might be TRBD1 (6 bases). Germline assignment: CDR1 SGHTA and CDR2 FQGNSA. The CDR3 runs 17 residues. V dropped 6 bases and J dropped 2 bases, with 19 bases sitting between them.

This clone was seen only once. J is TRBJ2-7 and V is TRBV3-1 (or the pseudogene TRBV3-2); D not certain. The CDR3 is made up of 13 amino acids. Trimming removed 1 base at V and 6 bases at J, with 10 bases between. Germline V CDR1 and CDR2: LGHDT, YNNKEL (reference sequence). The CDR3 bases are TGTGCCAGCAGCCAAGCCTTTAGATCCGAGCAGTACTTC. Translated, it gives CASSQAFRSEQYF.